This TCR beta chain was identified during a study of cytomegalovirus exposure and HLA in healthy donors. Across the study: Of roughly 360 genotyped donors, more than 65% grouped in the Caucasian-associated ancestry cluster.

PCR primers comprised 60 Vbeta and 13 Jbeta primers. Sequenced by immunoSEQ multiplex PCR; TCRdb stores in-frame clones only, minus some. The table includes approximately 82,000 clones, less than 75% detected once. Study-level points and caveats: Many donors carried some public TCRs, although rarity characterized most TCR sequences. Because they were indistinguishable, some V segments, including TRBV6-2 and TRBV6-3, were excluded.

The germline gives CDR1 MNHNS, CDR2 SASEGT. Trimming took off 2 bases at V and 5 bases at J, with 15 bases between the two ends. The CDR3 sequence is 15 residues long. In regard to this clone: What it binds is not known.

This clonotype was sampled from a woman aged 25-40 years in good health and CMV-seropositive. The chain employs TRBV6-1 and TRBJ2-5, with a tentative D call TRBD1 (6 bases). The sample consisted of PBMCs. The CDR3 DNA sequence: TGTGCCAGCAGTGAATGGCAGGGGTCGGGCGAGACCCAGTACTTC. It encodes CASSEWQGSGETQYF.